These T cell receptor beta chains were read from a single sample in a study of T cells in narcolepsy. The table came from immunoSEQ multiplex PCR; TCRdb's copy has only in-frame clones and leaves some out. The repertoire has 15,000 to 20,000 clones, around 77% of them found once; the top ten carry around 15%. The sample consisted of CD45RA- memory CD8+ T cells from PBMCs. These receptors came from a human donor with narcolepsy. Each CDR3 is given with its conserved first and last residue. The D gene is left open where the match is weak. Rows may omit the clone size; those that give it use once, few, many or a size class.

d_call,clone_size,j_call,v_call,cdr3_nt,cdr3_aa
-,-,TRBJ1-1,TRBV7-8,TGTGCCAGCAGCTTATCTGTATCTAACACTGAAGCTTTCTTT,CASSLSVSNTEAFF
TRBD1,-,TRBJ1-6,TRBV6-1,TGTGCCAGCCGTGAAGACAGGGTTGATTCACCCCTCCACTTT,CASREDRVDSPLHF
TRBD2,-,TRBJ2-3,TRBV9,TGTGCCAGCAGCGCTTCGGGGGGTTTCACAGATACGCAGTATTTT,CASSASGGFTDTQYF
-,-,TRBJ2-1,TRBV27,TGCGCCAGCAACAGACAGGAGGGTACTACTAATGAGCAGTTCTTC,CASNRQEGTTNEQFF
-,-,TRBJ1-2,TRBV27,TGTGCCAGCAGTCCTAAACGACCGGTTAACTATGGCTACACCTTC,CASSPKRPVNYGYTF
-,-,TRBJ1-1,TRBV11-2,TGTGCCAGCAGCTTAGATGTCGGCCCTGAAGCTTTCTTT,CASSLDVGPEAFF
-,-,TRBJ1-1,TRBV29-1,TGCAGCGCGGGCCGGGACTCGAACACTGAAGCTTTCTTT,CSAGRDSNTEAFF
TRBD1,once,TRBJ2-2,TRBV6-4,TGTGCCAGCAGTGTCGAGACAGGGGACACCGGGGAGCTGTTTTTT,CASSVETGDTGELFF
-,few,TRBJ1-5,TRBV19,TGTGCCAGTAGATCCAGCAATCAGCCCCAGCATTTT,CASRSSNQPQHF
-,-,TRBJ2-7,TRBV25-1,TGTGCCAGCAGTGAGGAGGGACACAGCTACGAGCAGTACTTC,CASSEEGHSYEQYF
TRBD2,once,TRBJ2-1,TRBV7-8,TGTGCCAGCAGCTTAGGATCTAGCGGGTCCTACAATGAGCAGTTCTTC,CASSLGSSGSYNEQFF
-,-,TRBJ1-1,TRBV2,TGTGCCAGCAGTGAAGGGTATGACACTGAAGCTTTCTTT,CASSEGYDTEAFF
-,-,TRBJ2-7,TRBV7-9,TGTGCCAGCAGCCCCGGCGGTTACGAGCAGTACTTC,CASSPGGYEQYF
-,-,TRBJ1-2,TRBV23-1,TGCGCCAGCAACCGGGTCAACTATGGCTACACCTTC,CASNRVNYGYTF
-,-,TRBJ1-1,TRBV19,TGTGCCAGTAGTATTTTGATGGACACTGAAGCTTTCTTT,CASSILMDTEAFF
TRBD1,-,TRBJ1-5,TRBV5-6,TGTGCCAGCAGCCAGGGGACAGGCAACACCCAGCATTTT,CASSQGTGNTQHF
TRBD2,few,TRBJ2-1,TRBV27,TGTGCCAGCAGTGCTAGCGGGGGGGCATACAATGAGCAGTTCTTC,CASSASGGAYNEQFF
-,few,TRBJ2-6,TRBV27,TGTGCCAGCAGTTTAACTCCGGGACCCCGCTCTGGGGCCAACGTCCTGACTTTC,CASSLTPGPRSGANVLTF
-,-,TRBJ2-3,TRBV27,TGTGCCAGCAGTTTACCTGATGAGGGGGGTACGCAGTATTTT,CASSLPDEGGTQYF
-,-,TRBJ2-3,TRBV19,TGTGCCAGTAGTATACTGACATTAGGTCTCACAGATACGCAGTATTTT,CASSILTLGLTDTQYF
-,-,TRBJ2-1,TRBV6-5,TGTGCCAGCAGTTACACCGACCTCTGGGGGAATGAGCAGTTCTTC,CASSYTDLWGNEQFF
-,few,TRBJ1-4,TRBV19,TGTGCCAGTAGTATGATCTCGCAGGTCGGAGAAAAACTGTTTTTT,CASSMISQVGEKLFF
-,-,TRBJ2-7,TRBV15,TGTGCCACCAGCAGACAGGGGAACTACGAGCAGTACTTC,CATSRQGNYEQYF
TRBD1,-,TRBJ2-7,TRBV9,TGTGCCAGCAGCGGCCGGACAGGGTCTAAGCAGTACTTC,CASSGRTGSKQYF
TRBD1,-,TRBJ2-2,TRBV27,TGTGCCAGCAGTTTAGGACAGGGGGAGGTCACCGGGGAGCTGTTTTTT,CASSLGQGEVTGELFF
TRBD1,-,TRBJ2-7,TRBV5-5,TGTGCCAGCAGCTTGACAGGGACAGGGGCCTACGAGCAGTACTTC,CASSLTGTGAYEQYF
-,-,TRBJ2-7,TRBV27,TGTGCCAGCAGTTATCGATCAAACTACGGGCAGTACTTC,CASSYRSNYGQYF
TRBD1,once,TRBJ2-7,TRBV5-6,TGTGCCAGCAGCATCCGGGACAGGGGCGACCTTGTCGAGCAGTACTTC,CASSIRDRGDLVEQYF
-,-,TRBJ2-7,TRBV27,TGTGCCAGCAGTTTAACAGGGCGACGTTCCTACGAGCAGTACTTC,CASSLTGRRSYEQYF
-,few,TRBJ1-6,TRBV25-1,TGTGCCAGCAGTGAATATTCAGGCGCCTATAATTCACCCCTCCACTTT,CASSEYSGAYNSPLHF
-,-,TRBJ2-7,TRBV5-1,TGCGCCAGCAGCTGGTCCGGGAGCGAGCAGTACTTC,CASSWSGSEQYF
-,-,TRBJ1-2,TRBV15,TGTGCCACCAGCAAAGACACGACAGTTGGCTACACCTTC,CATSKDTTVGYTF
TRBD1,-,TRBJ2-7,TRBV6-5,TGTGCCCAAGGGGACAGGGGTTACGAGCAGTACTTC,CAQGDRGYEQYF
TRBD2,-,TRBJ2-1,TRBV7-8,TGTGCCAGCAGCTTAGAGGGGACTAGCAATTACAATGAGCAGTTCTTC,CASSLEGTSNYNEQFF
TRBD2,medium-sized,TRBJ2-3,TRBV27,TGTGCCAGCAGTTGGACTAGCGTAGATACGCAGTATTTT,CASSWTSVDTQYF
-,-,TRBJ2-1,TRBV7-8,TGTGCCAGCAGCTCATCCCGAGACATATACAATGAGCAGTTCTTC,CASSSSRDIYNEQFF
TRBD1,few,TRBJ1-4,TRBV7-6,TGTGCCAGCAGCTTAGAGACAGGGGGCGTAGAAAAACTGTTTTTT,CASSLETGGVEKLFF
-,-,TRBJ1-2,TRBV25-1,TGTGCCAGCAGTGACCAGGGAAATGGCTACACCTTC,CASSDQGNGYTF
TRBD1,few,TRBJ2-7,TRBV14,TGTGCCAGCAGCCCCATCCGGGACAGCCCTCGGGGCGAGCAGTACTTC,CASSPIRDSPRGEQYF